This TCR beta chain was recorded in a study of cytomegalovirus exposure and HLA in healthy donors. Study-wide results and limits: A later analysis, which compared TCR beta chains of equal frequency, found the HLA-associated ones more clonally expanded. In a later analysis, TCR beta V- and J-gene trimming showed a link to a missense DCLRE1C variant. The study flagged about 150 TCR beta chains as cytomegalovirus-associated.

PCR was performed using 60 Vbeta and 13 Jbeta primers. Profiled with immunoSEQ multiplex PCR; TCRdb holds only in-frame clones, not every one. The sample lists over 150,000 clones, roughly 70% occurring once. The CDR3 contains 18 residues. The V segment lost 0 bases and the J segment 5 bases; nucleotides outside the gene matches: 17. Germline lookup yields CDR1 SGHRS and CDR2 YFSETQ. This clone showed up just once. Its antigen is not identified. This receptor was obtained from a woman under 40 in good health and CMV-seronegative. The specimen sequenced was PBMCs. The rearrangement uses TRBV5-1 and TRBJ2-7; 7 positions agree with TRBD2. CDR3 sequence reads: CASSLVRTTRETVDEQYF. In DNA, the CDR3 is TGCGCCAGCAGCTTGGTAAGGACAACGCGGGAGACGGTCGACGAGCAGTACTTC.